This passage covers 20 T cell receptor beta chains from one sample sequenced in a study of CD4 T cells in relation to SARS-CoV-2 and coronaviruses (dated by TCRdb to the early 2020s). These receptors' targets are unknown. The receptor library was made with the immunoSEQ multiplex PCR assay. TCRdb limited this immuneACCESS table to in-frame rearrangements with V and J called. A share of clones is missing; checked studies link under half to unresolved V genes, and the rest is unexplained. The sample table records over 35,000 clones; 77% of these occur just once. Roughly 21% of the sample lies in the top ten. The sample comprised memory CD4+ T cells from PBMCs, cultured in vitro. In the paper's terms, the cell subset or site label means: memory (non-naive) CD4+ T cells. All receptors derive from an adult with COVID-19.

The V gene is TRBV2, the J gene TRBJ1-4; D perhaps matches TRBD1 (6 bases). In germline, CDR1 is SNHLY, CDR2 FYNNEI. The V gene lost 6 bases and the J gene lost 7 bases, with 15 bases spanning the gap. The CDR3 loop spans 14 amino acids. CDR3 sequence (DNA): TGTGCCAGCAGCCGGACAGCGAGGGGTGAAAAACTGTTTTTT. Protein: CASSRTARGEKLFF. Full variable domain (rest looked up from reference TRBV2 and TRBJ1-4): EPEVTQTPSHQVTQMGQEVILRCVPISNHLYFYWYRQILGQKVEFLVSFYNNEISEKSEIFDDQFSVERPDGSNFTLKIRSTKLEDSAMYFCASSRTARGEKLFFGSGTQLSVL.

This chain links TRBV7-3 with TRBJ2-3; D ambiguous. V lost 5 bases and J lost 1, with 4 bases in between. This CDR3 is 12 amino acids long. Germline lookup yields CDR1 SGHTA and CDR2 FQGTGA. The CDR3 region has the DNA TGTGCCAGCAGCCCCGGCACAGATACGCAGTATTTT. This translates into CASSPGTDTQYF.

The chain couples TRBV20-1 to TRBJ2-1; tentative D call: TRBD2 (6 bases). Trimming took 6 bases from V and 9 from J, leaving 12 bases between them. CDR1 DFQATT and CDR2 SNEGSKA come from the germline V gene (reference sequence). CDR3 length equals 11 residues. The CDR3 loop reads CSASSVGEQFF. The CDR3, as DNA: TGCAGTGCCTCTAGCGTCGGTGAGCAGTTCTTC.

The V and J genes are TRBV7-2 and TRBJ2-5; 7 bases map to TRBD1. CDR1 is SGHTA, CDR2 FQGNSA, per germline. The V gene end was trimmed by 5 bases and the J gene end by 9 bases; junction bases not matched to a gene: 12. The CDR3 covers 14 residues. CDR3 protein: CASSLDRSARAQYF. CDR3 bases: TGTGCCAGCAGCCTGGACAGGTCCGCGAGGGCCCAGTACTTC.

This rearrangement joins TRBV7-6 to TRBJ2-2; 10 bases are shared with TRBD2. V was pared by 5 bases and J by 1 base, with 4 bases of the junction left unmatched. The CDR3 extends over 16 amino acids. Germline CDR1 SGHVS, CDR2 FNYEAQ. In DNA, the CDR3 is TGTGCCAGCAGCAAAAGGACTAGCGGGAACACCGGGGAGCTGTTTTTT. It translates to CASSKRTSGNTGELFF.

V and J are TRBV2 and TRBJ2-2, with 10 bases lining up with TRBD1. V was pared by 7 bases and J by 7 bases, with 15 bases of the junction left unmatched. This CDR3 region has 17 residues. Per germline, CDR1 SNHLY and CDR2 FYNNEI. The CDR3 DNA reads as TGTGCCAGCAACTATGGAGGGGGGACAGGGGTGAACGGGGAGCTGTTTTTT. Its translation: CASNYGGGTGVNGELFF. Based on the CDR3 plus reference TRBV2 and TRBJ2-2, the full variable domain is EPEVTQTPSHQVTQMGQEVILRCVPISNHLYFYWYRQILGQKVEFLVSFYNNEISEKSEIFDDQFSVERPDGSNFTLKIRSTKLEDSAMYFCASNYGGGTGVNGELFFGEGSRLTVL.

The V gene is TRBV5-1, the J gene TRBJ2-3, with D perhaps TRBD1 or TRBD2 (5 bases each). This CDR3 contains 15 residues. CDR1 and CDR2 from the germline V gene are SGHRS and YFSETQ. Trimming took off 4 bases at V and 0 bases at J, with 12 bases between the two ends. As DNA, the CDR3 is TGCGCCAGCAGCGTCGAGGGGTATAGCACAGATACGCAGTATTTT. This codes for CASSVEGYSTDTQYF.

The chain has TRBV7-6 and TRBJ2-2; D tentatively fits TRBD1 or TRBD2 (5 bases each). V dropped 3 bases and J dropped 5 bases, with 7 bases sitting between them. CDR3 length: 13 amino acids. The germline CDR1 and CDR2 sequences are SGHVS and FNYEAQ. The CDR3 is CASSFGTTGELFF. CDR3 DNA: TGTGCCAGCAGCTTCGGGACGACCGGGGAGCTGTTTTTT.

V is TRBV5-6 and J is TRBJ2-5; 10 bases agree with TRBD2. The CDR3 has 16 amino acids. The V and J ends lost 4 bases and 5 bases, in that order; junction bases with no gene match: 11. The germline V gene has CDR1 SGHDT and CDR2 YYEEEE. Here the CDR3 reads CASSPWASGRRETQYF. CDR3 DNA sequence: TGTGCCAGCAGCCCGTGGGCTAGCGGGAGACGGGAGACCCAGTACTTC. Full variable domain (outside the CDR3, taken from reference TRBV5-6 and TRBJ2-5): DAGVTQSPTHLIKTRGQQVTLRCSPKSGHDTVSWYQQALGQGPQFIFQYYEEEERQRGNFPDRFSGHQFPNYSSELNVNALLLGDSALYLCASSPWASGRRETQYFGPGTRLLVL.

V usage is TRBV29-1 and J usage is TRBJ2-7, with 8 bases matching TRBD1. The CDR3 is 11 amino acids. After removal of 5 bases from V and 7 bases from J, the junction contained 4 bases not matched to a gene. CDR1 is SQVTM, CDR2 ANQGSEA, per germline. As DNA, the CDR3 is TGCAGCGTTCAGGGGGCGCGAGAGCAGTACTTC. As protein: CSVQGAREQYF.

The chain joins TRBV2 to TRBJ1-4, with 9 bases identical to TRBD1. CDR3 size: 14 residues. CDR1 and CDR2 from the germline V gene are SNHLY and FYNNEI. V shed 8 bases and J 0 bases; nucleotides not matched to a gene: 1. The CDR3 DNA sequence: TGTGCCAGCGGGGACAGGGCAACTAATGAAAAACTGTTTTTT. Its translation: CASGDRATNEKLFF.

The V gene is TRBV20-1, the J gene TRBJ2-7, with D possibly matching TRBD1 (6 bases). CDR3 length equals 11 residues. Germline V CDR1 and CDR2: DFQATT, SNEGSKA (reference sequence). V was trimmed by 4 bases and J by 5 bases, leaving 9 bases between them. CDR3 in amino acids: CSATRQDEQYF. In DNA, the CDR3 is TGCAGTGCTACGCGACAGGACGAGCAGTACTTC.

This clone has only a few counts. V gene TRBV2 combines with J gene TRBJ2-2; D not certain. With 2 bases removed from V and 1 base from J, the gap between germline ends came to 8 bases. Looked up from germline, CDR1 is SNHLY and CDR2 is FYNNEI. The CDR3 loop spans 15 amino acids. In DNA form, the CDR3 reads TGTGCCAGCAGTGAACAGGTGATGAACACCGGGGAGCTGTTTTTT. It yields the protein CASSEQVMNTGELFF.

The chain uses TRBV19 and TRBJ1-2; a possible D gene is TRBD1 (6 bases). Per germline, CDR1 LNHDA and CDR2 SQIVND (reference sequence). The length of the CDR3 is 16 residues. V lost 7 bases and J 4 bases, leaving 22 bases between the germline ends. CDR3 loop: CASNTIGGQSLYGYTF. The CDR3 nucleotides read TGTGCCAGTAATACCATCGGGGGGCAGAGCCTCTATGGCTACACCTTC. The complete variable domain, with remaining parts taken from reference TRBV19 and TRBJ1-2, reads DGGITQSPKYLFRKEGQNVTLSCEQNLNHDAMYWYRQDPGQGLRLIYYSQIVNDFQKGDIAEGYSVSREKKESFPLTVTSAQKNPTAFYLCASNTIGGQSLYGYTFGSGTRLTVV.

CDR3 loop: CASRTGQGRNEQFF. CDR3 DNA: TGTGCCAGCAGGACGGGACAGGGAAGAAATGAGCAGTTCTTC. The gene calls are TRBV7-8 and TRBJ2-1, with TRBD1 identical over 9 bases. After removal of 6 bases from V and 7 bases from J, the junction contained 7 bases not matched to a gene. Per germline, CDR1 SGHVS and CDR2 FQNEAQ. The CDR3 runs 14 residues.

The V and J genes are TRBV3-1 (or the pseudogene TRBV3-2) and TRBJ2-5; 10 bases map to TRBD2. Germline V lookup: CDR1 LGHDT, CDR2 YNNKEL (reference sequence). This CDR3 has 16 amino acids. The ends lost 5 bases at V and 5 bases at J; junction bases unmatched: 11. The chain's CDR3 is CASSSSGGAWGETQYF. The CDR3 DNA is TGTGCCAGCAGCTCTAGCGGGGGAGCCTGGGGGGAGACCCAGTACTTC.

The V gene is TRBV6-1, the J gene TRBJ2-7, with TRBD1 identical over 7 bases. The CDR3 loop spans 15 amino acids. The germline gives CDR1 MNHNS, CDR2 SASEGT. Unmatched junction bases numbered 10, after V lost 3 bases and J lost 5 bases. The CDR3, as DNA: TGTGCCAGCAGTGAGCCCCCCGACAGGGTCAACGAGCAGTACTTC. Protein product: CASSEPPDRVNEQYF.

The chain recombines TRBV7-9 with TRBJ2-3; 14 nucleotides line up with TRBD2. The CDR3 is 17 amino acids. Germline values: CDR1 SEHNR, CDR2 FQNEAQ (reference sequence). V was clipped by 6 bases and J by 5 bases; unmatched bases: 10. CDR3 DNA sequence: TGTGCCAGCAGACCCAAGGGACTAGCGGGAGATAGAGATACGCAGTATTTT. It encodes CASRPKGLAGDRDTQYF.

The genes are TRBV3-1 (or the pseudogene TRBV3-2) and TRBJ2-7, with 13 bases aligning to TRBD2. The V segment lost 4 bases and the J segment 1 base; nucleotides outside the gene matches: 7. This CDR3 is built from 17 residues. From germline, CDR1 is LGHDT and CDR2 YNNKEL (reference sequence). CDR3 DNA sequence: TGTGCCAGCAGCCCGTCGTCGGGACTAGCGGGATCCTACGAGCAGTACTTC. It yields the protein CASSPSSGLAGSYEQYF.

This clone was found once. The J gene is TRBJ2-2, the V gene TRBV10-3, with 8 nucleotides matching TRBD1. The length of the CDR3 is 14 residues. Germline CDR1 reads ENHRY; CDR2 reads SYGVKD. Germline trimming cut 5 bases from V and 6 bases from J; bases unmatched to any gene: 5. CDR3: CAISLGQAAGELFF. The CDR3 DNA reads TGTGCCATCAGTCTGGGACAGGCCGCCGGGGAGCTGTTTTTT.